This TCR beta chain comes out of a study of low-dose radiotherapy and immunotherapy resistance in tumors. This clonotype has a count of ten or more. Covering alpha and beta chains, TRAV- and TRBV-specific primers were used for the first-strand cDNA. A constant-region primer paired with the V-primer adapter amplified TCRs over roughly 18 PCR cycles. By in vitro transcription, the isolated mRNA was amplified. TCRdb re-derived calls from the reads in MiXCR, one entry per CDR3 protein. Among under 90,000 distinct CDR3 sequences listed, roughly 19% were seen once. With 2 bases removed from V and 10 bases from J, the gap between germline ends came to 14 bases. CDR3 length: 12 amino acids. Germline CDR1 GTSNPN, CDR2 SVGIG (reference sequence). Time point defined: before trial treatment. Low-dose radiotherapy and low-dose cyclophosphamide, together with aspirin, ipilimumab and nivolumab, were given to donors.

The V call is TRBV30, the J call TRBJ1-1; D gene uncertain. The source is a male donor with prostate cancer. Sequencing was performed on PBMCs, taken before treatment. In nucleotides, the CDR3 is TGTGCCTGGAGTTTGTCGCGGACCAGAGCTTTCTTT. The encoded protein is CAWSLSRTRAFF.